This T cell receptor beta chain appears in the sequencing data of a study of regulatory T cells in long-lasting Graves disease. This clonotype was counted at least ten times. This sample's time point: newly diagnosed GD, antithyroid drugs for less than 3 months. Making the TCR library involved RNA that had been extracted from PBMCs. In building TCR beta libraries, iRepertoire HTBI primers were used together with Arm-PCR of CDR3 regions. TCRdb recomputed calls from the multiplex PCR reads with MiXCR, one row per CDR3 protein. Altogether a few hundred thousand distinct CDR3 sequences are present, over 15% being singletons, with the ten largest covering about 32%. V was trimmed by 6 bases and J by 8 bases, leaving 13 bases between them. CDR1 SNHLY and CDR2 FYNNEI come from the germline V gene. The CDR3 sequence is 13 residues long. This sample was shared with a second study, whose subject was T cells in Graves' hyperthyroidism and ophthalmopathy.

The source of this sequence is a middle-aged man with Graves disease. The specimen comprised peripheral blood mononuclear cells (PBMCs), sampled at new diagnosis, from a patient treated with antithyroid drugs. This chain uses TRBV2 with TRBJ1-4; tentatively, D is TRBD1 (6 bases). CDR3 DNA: TGTGCCAGCAGGAGGGGGGCGCGGGAAAAACTGTTTTTT. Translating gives CASRRGAREKLFF.